A single T cell receptor beta chain is shown here with its context. Libraries were prepared by immunoSEQ multiplex PCR; TCRdb keeps only in-frame clonotypes and omits some of them. The sample lists some 60,000 clones; roughly 96% were seen once. This sample was taken from a study of cytomegalovirus exposure and HLA in healthy donors. Looking at the study overall: Later analysis reported that the approximately 110 validation repertoires shared the platform of the approximately 690 first-cohort repertoires.

V lost 7 bases and J 3 bases, leaving 10 bases between the germline ends. CDR1 and CDR2 from the germline V gene are SGHRS and YFSETQ. The CDR3 covers 13 residues. The rearrangement joins TRBV5-1 to TRBJ2-2; possible D gene TRBD1, 6 bases. The receptor was derived from a man aged 18-30 years in good health and CMV-seronegative. Material for sequencing was PBMCs. The CDR3 nucleotides are TGCGCCAGCGAAAACAGGGACACCGGGGAGCTGTTTTTT. Amino acid sequence: CASENRDTGELFF.